What follows is one T cell receptor beta chain and its context. The CDR3 has 15 amino acids. Germline V lookup: CDR1 SGHAT, CDR2 FQNNGV. V trimming: 3 bases; J trimming: 7 bases; junction bases outside the gene matches: 5. The data derive from a study of blood T cell repertoires in COVID-19. Overall study: The United States, Italy and Spain provided the acute and convalescent COVID-19 samples. From T cells, B-cell-depleted T cells, or PBMCs came the material, which was cDNA or gDNA.

Original processing methods: Nucleated cell counts were estimated from reference gene primer amplification. Profiled with immunoSEQ multiplex PCR; TCRdb holds only in-frame clones, not every one. V and J calls and clone size are given by that table; D and trimming were obtained from the DNA. The table has about 100,000 clones, around 86% seen once. Material for sequencing was peripheral blood. The source is a man in his fifties with acute or convalescent COVID-19. V and J are TRBV11-2 and TRBJ2-1; 11 nucleotides match TRBD2. CDR3 in DNA: TGTGCCAGCAGCTTTTTAGCGGGAGGGTCAAATGAGCAGTTCTTC. Encoded protein: CASSFLAGGSNEQFF.